This TCR beta chain was identified during a study of blood T cell repertoires in COVID-19 (dated by TCRdb to between 2020 and 2021). With respect to the entire study: Samples from collaborators originated in the United States, Italy and Spain and spanned both the acute and convalescent phases of COVID-19. The prospective study material was composed of cDNA or gDNA derived from T cells, B-cell-depleted T cells, or PBMCs. Deeply sampled blood TCRbeta repertoires from subjects exposed to, actively infected with, or recovered from COVID-19 were included in the dataset. The repertoires were released in a freely available public database meant as a resource for research on the immune response to SARS-CoV-2. The samples were drawn from the first 160 participants of the ongoing ImmuneRACE study and from 950 to 1,500 subjects provided by 6 global collaborators. The sample metadata nearly always contained a de-identified subject ID, COVID-19 status, age in years and sex. Where HLA class I and class II types were available, the types were taken from metadata supplied by the sample provider, not from assay-based typing. Findings and caveats that apply to the study as a whole: How much clinical and demographic metadata was included differed by source and by participant, and the metadata was provided uncurated.

TCRbeta CDR3 regions were amplified from genomic DNA by means of the immunoSEQ Assay, a bias-controlled multiplex PCR. Turning to the authors' computational methods: The number of nucleated cells in each sample was estimated from the amplification of reference gene primers within the assay. Sequence reads were collapsed and filtered to measure the absolute abundance of every unique TCRbeta CDR3 rearrangement. Productive Simpson clonality was computed per sample as the square root of Simpson's diversity index over productive rearrangements. What TCRdb holds here is the immuneACCESS table cut down to in-frame rearrangements. Part of the clones is not present; checked against another copy, under half of the missing clones reflect an unresolved V gene, and the others are unexplained. V and J calls and clone size are as listed in that table; D and trimming were resolved from the DNA. The sample profile shows under 350,000 clones; 86% of them were found once. Approximately 2.5% of the sample is taken by the ten largest.

Participants in the prospective study were aged about 18 to 95 years, lived in some 24 United States geographic areas, and enrolled through a virtual design. In the prospective study, participants were assigned to cohorts based on the clinical history participants reported in a screening survey and a study questionnaire. Recovered participants in ImmuneRACE Cohort 3 were defined as having two consecutive negative NP/OP PCR tests, clearance from a healthcare professional, or resolution of symptoms. Mobile phlebotomists in the prospective study collected whole blood, serum and a nasopharyngeal or oropharyngeal swab from every participant. Additional blood draws and questionnaires over a 2-month period could optionally be provided by prospective study participants. Before DNA extraction, prospective study blood samples were shipped either frozen or at room temperature. On this clone itself: Its antigen target is currently unknown. No qualities accompany the bases; no much larger clone lies one base away.

Clipping removes 7 bases from V and 2 bases from J, with 4 as the unmatched junction base count. Counted from cysteine to phenylalanine, this CDR3 has 13 amino acids. Just CDR3 DNA is preserved here, 39 bases in frame from base 1. From the germline V gene, CDR1 is SQVTM and CDR2 is ANQGSEA. The sample consisted of PBMCs or T cells enriched from blood (not recorded which). This sequence was found in a woman aged 18-35 years who had recovered from COVID-19. The sequence joins TRBV29-1 to TRBJ2-3, with 9 bases aligning to TRBD2. The sequence in DNA is TGCAGCGGGACTAGCGCGTTCACAGATACGCAGTATTTT. The translation is CSGTSAFTDTQYF.